The rows below give T cell receptor beta chains drawn from one sample of a study of shared clonotypes between healthy human individuals. Sequencing used immunoSEQ multiplex PCR; TCRdb keeps in-frame clones, though not all of them. Among around 1,000,000 clones listed, approximately 80% were seen once. Sequenced input: memory CD4+ T cells from PBMCs. The receptors stem from a man aged 18 to 30 in good health. Some clones in this sample may be carry-over from other donors' samples. Both conserved end residues are part of each CDR3. D genes are given only for firm matches. The size field is filled for only some rows; it gives once, few, many or a size class.

TRBD1	NA	TRBV6-6	TRBJ2-1	CASLDTGAHNEQFF	TGTGCCAGCTTGGATACAGGGGCCCACAATGAGCAGTTCTTC
NA	NA	TRBV11-3	TRBJ2-1	CASSLRTNNEQFF	TGTGCCAGCAGCTTACGGACGAACAATGAGCAGTTCTTC
TRBD1	NA	TRBV5-8	TRBJ1-4	CASSLGGQGATANEKLFF	TGTGCCAGCAGCTTGGGTGGACAGGGGGCCACAGCTAATGAAAAACTGTTTTTT
TRBD1	NA	TRBV27	TRBJ1-5	CASSRDRDSQPQHF	TGTGCCAGCAGTCGGGACAGGGATTCTCAGCCCCAGCATTTT
TRBD1	NA	TRBV5-4	TRBJ2-7	CASSLEGAGGPYEQYF	TGTGCCAGCAGCTTGGAGGGGGCAGGGGGCCCCTACGAGCAGTACTTC
NA	NA	TRBV6-1	TRBJ2-1	CASSLEMAQLNEQFF	TGTGCCAGCAGTCTTGAAATGGCTCAGCTCAATGAGCAGTTCTTC
TRBD1	NA	TRBV29-1	TRBJ2-2	CSATGANTGELFF	TGCAGTGCAACAGGGGCGAACACCGGGGAGCTGTTTTTT
NA	once	TRBV30	TRBJ1-3	CAWSRSNSHSPLGNTIYF	TGTGCCTGGAGCCGAAGCAATAGCCACAGCCCTCTCGGAAACACCATATATTTT
TRBD1	NA	TRBV25-1	TRBJ2-7	CASSPRGLYEQYF	TGTGCCAGCAGTCCGAGGGGGCTCTACGAGCAGTACTTC
NA	NA	TRBV11-3	TRBJ2-1	CASSLDTTYYNEQFF	TGTGCCAGCAGCTTAGACACCACCTACTACAATGAGCAGTTCTTC
NA	NA	TRBV29-1	TRBJ1-1	CSVPTQNTEAFF	TGCAGCGTTCCAACTCAGAACACTGAAGCTTTCTTT
TRBD2	NA	TRBV20-1	TRBJ2-1	CSASPSGWQFF	TGCAGTGCTTCTCCTAGCGGGTGGCAGTTCTTC
NA	NA	TRBV4-1	TRBJ2-7	CASSRLAFYEQYF	TGCGCCAGCAGCCGCTTGGCCTTCTACGAGCAGTACTTC
NA	NA	TRBV18	TRBJ2-1	CASSPPEGRYNEQFF	TGTGCCAGCTCCCCCCCCGAGGGCCGGTACAATGAGCAGTTCTTC
NA	NA	TRBV15	TRBJ1-5	CATSRDHQPQHF	TGTGCCACCAGCAGAGATCATCAGCCCCAGCATTTT
TRBD2	NA	TRBV7-3	TRBJ2-3	CASSPLAGGLDTQYF	TGTGCCAGCAGCCCCCTAGCGGGAGGGCTGGATACGCAGTATTTT
TRBD1	NA	TRBV6-5	TRBJ2-7	CASSFVGTGRTYEQYF	TGTGCCAGCAGTTTTGTCGGGACAGGGCGCACCTACGAGCAGTACTTC
TRBD1	NA	TRBV19	TRBJ1-5	CASSMARAGGLSNQPQHF	TGTGCCAGTAGTATGGCCCGGGCAGGGGGCCTTAGCAATCAGCCCCAGCATTTT
NA	NA	TRBV4-1	TRBJ1-6	CASSQESDSNSPLHF	TGCGCCAGCAGCCAGGAGTCGGACAGCAATTCACCCCTCCACTTT
NA	NA	TRBV5-8	TRBJ2-2	CASSPPRGGADGELFF	TGTGCCAGCAGCCCCCCCCGAGGGGGAGCGGACGGGGAGCTGTTTTTT
TRBD2	NA	TRBV28	TRBJ2-5	CASTNRVGGEETQYF	TGTGCCAGCACCAACCGGGTGGGGGGGGAAGAGACCCAGTACTTC
NA	NA	TRBV7-2	TRBJ2-1	CASSGPRDNNEQFF	TGTGCCAGCAGTGGACCGAGGGACAACAATGAGCAGTTCTTC
NA	NA	TRBV7-6	TRBJ2-7	CASSTRGGREQYF	TGTGCCAGCAGCACCCGTGGTGGAAGGGAGCAGTACTTC